This T cell receptor beta chain was obtained from a study of blood T cell repertoires in COVID-19. Study details: COVID-19 samples collected from the United States, Italy and Spain covered acute and convalescent phases. PBMCs, B-cell-depleted T cells, or T cells were the source of the cDNA or gDNA that made up the material.

From germline, CDR1 is SGHTA and CDR2 FQGTGA. The CDR3 has 14 residues. V dropped 5 bases and J dropped 5; count of bases not matched to a gene: 3. In the original processing: Researchers report that nucleated cell counts were estimated from reference gene primer amplification. Sequencing was performed with immunoSEQ multiplex PCR; in TCRdb, only in-frame clones are kept and a portion is missing. The DNA gave D and trimming, while V, J and clone size come from that table. Here the sample spans hundreds of thousands of clones, approximately 86% being singletons. The sample holds one count of this clone.

The sequenced sample consisted of peripheral blood. The chain uses TRBV7-3 and TRBJ1-6, with TRBD1 matching over 7 bases. The TCR originated in a human donor in a cohort sampled during active COVID-19. The CDR3 protein is CASSQGVDNSPLHF. The CDR3 nucleotides are TGTGCCAGCAGCCAGGGGGTAGATAATTCACCCCTCCACTTT.